This TCR beta chain was recovered during a study of blood T cell repertoires in COVID-19. The overall study: Sources were T cells, B-cell-depleted T cells, or PBMCs; the material itself was cDNA or gDNA.

Trimming at V came to 5 bases and at J to 1 base, leaving 4 bases not matched to a gene. Germline assignment: CDR1 SGHRS and CDR2 YFSETQ. CDR3 length: 15 amino acids. The method was immunoSEQ multiplex PCR; TCRdb's version includes in-frame clones alone and lacks a portion of them. The sample consists of approximately 150,000 clones, approximately 90% of them appearing once. Input material: peripheral blood. This chain joins TRBV5-1 and TRBJ2-2, with TRBD1 identical over 8 bases. This receptor was obtained from a man younger than 35 with COVID-19, enrolled during active disease. CDR3 region: CASRPGTGNTGELFF. The CDR3 nucleotides are TGCGCCAGCAGGCCCGGGACAGGGAACACCGGGGAGCTGTTTTTT.